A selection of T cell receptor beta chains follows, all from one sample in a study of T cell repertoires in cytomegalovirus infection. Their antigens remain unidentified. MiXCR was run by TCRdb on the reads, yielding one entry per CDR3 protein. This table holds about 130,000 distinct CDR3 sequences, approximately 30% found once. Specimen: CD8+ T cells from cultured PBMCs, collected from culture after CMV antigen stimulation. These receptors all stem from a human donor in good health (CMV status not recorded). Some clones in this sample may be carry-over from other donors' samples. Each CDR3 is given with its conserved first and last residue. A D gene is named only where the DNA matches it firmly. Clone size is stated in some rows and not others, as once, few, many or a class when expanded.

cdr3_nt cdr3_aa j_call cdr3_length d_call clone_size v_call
TGTGCCAGCAGTTACTCGGGCCTGACTACGAGCACAGATACGCAGTATTTT CASSYSGLTTSTDTQYF TRBJ2-3 17 - - TRBV6-5
TGCAGTGCTAGGGCTTTTTTCCAGGGAGAGACCTACGAGCAGTACTTC CSARAFFQGETYEQYF TRBJ2-7 16 - many TRBV20-1
TGCGCCAGCAGCCAATTGGAGAACACCGGGGAGCTGTTTTTT CASSQLENTGELFF TRBJ2-2 14 - - TRBV4-1
TGTGCCAGCACCCCGACCCCGGAGGGGTTCTATGGCTACACCTTC CASTPTPEGFYGYTF TRBJ1-2 15 - - TRBV6-1
TGCGCCAGCAGCCAAGGTGCAGGGGGCGCGAATGGCTACACCTTC CASSQGAGGANGYTF TRBJ1-2 15 TRBD1 - TRBV4-1
TGTGCCAGCAGCTTAGGAAAAGGACAGATCACTGAAGCTTTCTTT CASSLGKGQITEAFF TRBJ1-1 15 - - TRBV13
TGTGCCAGCAGTGGGCGTTATACAGGGGGCGCACGGGGCTACACCTTC CASSGRYTGGARGYTF TRBJ1-2 16 TRBD1 once TRBV12-3/TRBV12-4
TGTGCCAGCAGTTTCCGGGACAGGGGCCGAATCTACAATGAGCAGTTCTTC CASSFRDRGRIYNEQFF TRBJ2-1 17 TRBD1 - TRBV28
TGCGCCAGCAGCCAGGACAGGTTCCAGCCCCAGCATTTT CASSQDRFQPQHF TRBJ1-5 13 TRBD1 few TRBV4-1
TGTGCCAGCAGCTTAGAGCGGGGCCGCTACGAGCAGTACTTC CASSLERGRYEQYF TRBJ2-7 14 TRBD2 many TRBV7-2
TGTGCCAGCAGCAAACAAGAGAATGAGCAGTTCTTC CASSKQENEQFF TRBJ2-1 12 - few TRBV7-9
TGTGCCAGCAGCTTTACTAACGTGTTCACTACGCGCCGGGGGACAGGGGAGCATGAGCAGTTCTTC CASSFTNVFTTRRGTGEHEQFF TRBJ2-1 22 TRBD1 - TRBV7-6
TGTGCCAGCAGCTTAAACCGTCGACTAGCGGGGGGATCTCGGGGCGGGGAGCTGTTTTTT CASSLNRRLAGGSRGGELFF TRBJ2-2 20 TRBD2 - TRBV7-2
TGTGCCAGCAGCTTAGTTGGGCACATCACTGGAAACACCATATATTTT CASSLVGHITGNTIYF TRBJ1-3 16 - - TRBV7-9
TGTGCCAGCAGCGGTGGGGGAGGTACCCAGCCCCAGCATTTT CASSGGGGTQPQHF TRBJ1-5 14 - few TRBV11-1
TGTGCCAGCAGCTTCAGGGGACAGGGGGCAGAGACCCAGTACTTC CASSFRGQGAETQYF TRBJ2-5 15 TRBD1 few TRBV7-9
TGCGCCAGCAGCCAAGATTGGCTCGCGGGGGTAAACAATGAGCAGTTCTTC CASSQDWLAGVNNEQFF TRBJ2-1 17 TRBD2 - TRBV4-1
TGCGGCCACCTATTGGGTGAAAAACTGTTTTTT CGHLLGEKLFF TRBJ1-4 11 - many TRBV20-1
TGCGCCAGCAGCCAAGATCCGGGACCTTCCGGGGAGCTGTTTTTT CASSQDPGPSGELFF TRBJ2-2 15 - few TRBV4-1
TGTGCCAGCAGCTTTCGGGACAGGGAGGGAGCTAATGAAAAACTGTTTTTT CASSFRDREGANEKLFF TRBJ1-4 17 TRBD1 - TRBV7-6
TGCGCCAGCAGCCATGAAGACAGGGGGCATTTCTGGGAGACCCAGTACTTC CASSHEDRGHFWETQYF TRBJ2-5 17 TRBD1 many TRBV4-1
TGTGCCAGTAGTACAGGACTAGCGGGTAATGAGCAGTTCTTC CASSTGLAGNEQFF TRBJ2-1 14 TRBD2 - TRBV19
TGCGCCAGCAGCCAAGAACTTACCAGCGGACCCTATACGCAGTATTTT CASSQELTSGPYTQYF TRBJ2-3 16 - - TRBV4-1
TGCGCCAGCAGCTTGATCGACGGGGGGGGGGCACCCCTCCACTTT CASSLIDGGGAPLHF TRBJ1-6 15 - - TRBV5-1
TGCAGCGTTGAAGACAGGGGAAGAAATGAGCAGTTCTTC CSVEDRGRNEQFF TRBJ2-1 13 - - TRBV29-1
TGTGCCAGGGGACTAGCGGACTACAATGAGCAGTTCTTC CARGLADYNEQFF TRBJ2-1 13 TRBD2 - TRBV2
TGTGCCAGCAGCGAAGGAGGGGATCAGCCCCAGCATTTT CASSEGGDQPQHF TRBJ1-5 13 - - TRBV7-9
TGTGCCAGCAGCTTAGGCGGGGACTCCTACGAGCAGTACTTC CASSLGGDSYEQYF TRBJ2-7 14 - few TRBV7-9
TGCGCCAGCAGCTCATCGGGGTACGGCAAAAACATTCAGTACTTC CASSSSGYGKNIQYF TRBJ2-4 15 - few TRBV5-1
TGTGCCAGCTCACCAACCCCAGGAAGTCCGGGGGCGGACACTGAAGCTTTCTTT CASSPTPGSPGADTEAFF TRBJ1-1 18 - - TRBV18
TGTGCCAGCAGTTACAATCCGGGGGCCATTGAAGCTTTCTTT CASSYNPGAIEAFF TRBJ1-1 14 - few TRBV6-6
TGTGCCAGCAGCCCAGTGTGGGACTCCGGGACAGACAACTACGAGCAGTACTTC CASSPVWDSGTDNYEQYF TRBJ2-7 18 - - TRBV7-9
TGTGCCAGCTCACCGACGTCGGGATCCAATCAGCCCCAGCATTTT CASSPTSGSNQPQHF TRBJ1-5 15 - - TRBV18
TGTGCCAGCAGCTTAGGAAGGGGGACACTCAACACCGGGGAGCTGTTTTTT CASSLGRGTLNTGELFF TRBJ2-2 17 - - TRBV7-2
TGCGCCAGCAGTCAATCGGAGGACATCAGCTCCTACAATGAGCAGTTCTTC CASSQSEDISSYNEQFF TRBJ2-1 17 - once TRBV23-1
TGTGCCACCAGCAGAGATCGGGGCGGGGGAAGCACAGATACGCAGTATTTT CATSRDRGGGSTDTQYF TRBJ2-3 17 TRBD2 - TRBV15
TGTGCCAGCAGCTTAGACAGGGGATACGTAGGAGAGACCCAGTACTTC CASSLDRGYVGETQYF TRBJ2-5 16 TRBD1 few TRBV7-9
TGCGCCAGCAGCCAAGGGTGGGATTACAACTATGGCTACACCTTC CASSQGWDYNYGYTF TRBJ1-2 15 - - TRBV4-3
TGTGCCAGCAGCTTAGATCTTGTAGATACGCAGTATTTT CASSLDLVDTQYF TRBJ2-3 13 - few TRBV11-2
TGCGCCAGCAGCCAAGAACCCTCCGCAGGGGGCCATGAGCAGTTCTTC CASSQEPSAGGHEQFF TRBJ2-1 16 TRBD1 many TRBV4-3
TGTGCCAGCTGGGGAGACGGCACAGATACGCAGTATTTT CASWGDGTDTQYF TRBJ2-3 13 - few TRBV12-3/TRBV12-4
TGTGCCAGCAGCTTCCAAAAGGGACAGTCCCAAAGCACAGATACGCAGTATTTT CASSFQKGQSQSTDTQYF TRBJ2-3 18 TRBD1 - TRBV7-9
TGTGCCAGCAGCTTTCGACAGGGGTGGGAGCAGTTCTTC CASSFRQGWEQFF TRBJ2-1 13 TRBD1 - TRBV11-3
TGCAGTGCTATTGACAGGAACACCGGGGAGCTGTTTTTT CSAIDRNTGELFF TRBJ2-2 13 - once TRBV20-1
TGTGCCAGCAGCTTATCAAGCGGGGGGGCCAGAGAGACCCAGTACTTC CASSLSSGGARETQYF TRBJ2-5 16 TRBD2 - TRBV7-9
TGTGCCAGCAGCCCCCCCCCGGGCGAGACCCAGTACTTC CASSPPPGETQYF TRBJ2-5 13 - - TRBV11-1
TGTGCCAGCAGCCACGGGGTACGGGCTCTCTCCTACGAGCAGTACTTC CASSHGVRALSYEQYF TRBJ2-7 16 - many TRBV28
TGTGCCAGCAAGTCGGCGGGGGGGTACACAGATACGCAGTATTTT CASKSAGGYTDTQYF TRBJ2-3 15 TRBD2 - TRBV7-9
TGTGCCAGCAGCAGAGTCCCGGGACAGGGGCCCTACGAGCAGTACTTC CASSRVPGQGPYEQYF TRBJ2-7 16 TRBD1 - TRBV2
TGTGCCGTGCTCAGGGAGGACTATGGCTACACCTTC CAVLREDYGYTF TRBJ1-2 12 - - TRBV6-2/TRBV6-3
TGTGCCAGCAGCTTCACAGGGGGCCAAGCTGAAGCTTTCTTT CASSFTGGQAEAFF TRBJ1-1 14 TRBD1 many TRBV7-6
TGTGCCAGCACCGGACAGAACACTGAAGCTTTCTTT CASTGQNTEAFF TRBJ1-1 12 - - TRBV12-3/TRBV12-4
TGCGCCAGCAGTCATCTGAACCGAGCCAAAAACATTCAGTACTTC CASSHLNRAKNIQYF TRBJ2-4 15 - - TRBV23-1
TGTGCCAGCAGCTCAGGCCAGGGAGGTGAAAAACTGTTTTTT CASSSGQGGEKLFF TRBJ1-4 14 - few TRBV7-2
TGTGCCAGCAGCCCCATTCTGACAGGGGGCTATGGCTACACCTTC CASSPILTGGYGYTF TRBJ1-2 15 TRBD1 - TRBV7-6